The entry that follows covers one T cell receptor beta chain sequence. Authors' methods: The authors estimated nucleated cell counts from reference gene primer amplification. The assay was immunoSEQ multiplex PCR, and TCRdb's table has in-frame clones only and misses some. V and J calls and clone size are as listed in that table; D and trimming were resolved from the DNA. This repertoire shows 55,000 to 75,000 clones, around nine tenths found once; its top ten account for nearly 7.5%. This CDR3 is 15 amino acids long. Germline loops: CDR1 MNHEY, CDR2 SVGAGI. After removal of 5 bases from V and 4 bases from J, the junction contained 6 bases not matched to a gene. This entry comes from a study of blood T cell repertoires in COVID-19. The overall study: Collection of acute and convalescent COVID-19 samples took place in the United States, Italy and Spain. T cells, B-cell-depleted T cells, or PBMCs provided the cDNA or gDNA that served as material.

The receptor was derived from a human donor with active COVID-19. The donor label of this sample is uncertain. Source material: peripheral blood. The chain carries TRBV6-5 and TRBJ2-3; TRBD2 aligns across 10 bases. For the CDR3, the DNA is TGTGCCAGCAGTCCCATAGCGGGGGGCGCAGATACGCAGTATTTT. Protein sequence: CASSPIAGGADTQYF.